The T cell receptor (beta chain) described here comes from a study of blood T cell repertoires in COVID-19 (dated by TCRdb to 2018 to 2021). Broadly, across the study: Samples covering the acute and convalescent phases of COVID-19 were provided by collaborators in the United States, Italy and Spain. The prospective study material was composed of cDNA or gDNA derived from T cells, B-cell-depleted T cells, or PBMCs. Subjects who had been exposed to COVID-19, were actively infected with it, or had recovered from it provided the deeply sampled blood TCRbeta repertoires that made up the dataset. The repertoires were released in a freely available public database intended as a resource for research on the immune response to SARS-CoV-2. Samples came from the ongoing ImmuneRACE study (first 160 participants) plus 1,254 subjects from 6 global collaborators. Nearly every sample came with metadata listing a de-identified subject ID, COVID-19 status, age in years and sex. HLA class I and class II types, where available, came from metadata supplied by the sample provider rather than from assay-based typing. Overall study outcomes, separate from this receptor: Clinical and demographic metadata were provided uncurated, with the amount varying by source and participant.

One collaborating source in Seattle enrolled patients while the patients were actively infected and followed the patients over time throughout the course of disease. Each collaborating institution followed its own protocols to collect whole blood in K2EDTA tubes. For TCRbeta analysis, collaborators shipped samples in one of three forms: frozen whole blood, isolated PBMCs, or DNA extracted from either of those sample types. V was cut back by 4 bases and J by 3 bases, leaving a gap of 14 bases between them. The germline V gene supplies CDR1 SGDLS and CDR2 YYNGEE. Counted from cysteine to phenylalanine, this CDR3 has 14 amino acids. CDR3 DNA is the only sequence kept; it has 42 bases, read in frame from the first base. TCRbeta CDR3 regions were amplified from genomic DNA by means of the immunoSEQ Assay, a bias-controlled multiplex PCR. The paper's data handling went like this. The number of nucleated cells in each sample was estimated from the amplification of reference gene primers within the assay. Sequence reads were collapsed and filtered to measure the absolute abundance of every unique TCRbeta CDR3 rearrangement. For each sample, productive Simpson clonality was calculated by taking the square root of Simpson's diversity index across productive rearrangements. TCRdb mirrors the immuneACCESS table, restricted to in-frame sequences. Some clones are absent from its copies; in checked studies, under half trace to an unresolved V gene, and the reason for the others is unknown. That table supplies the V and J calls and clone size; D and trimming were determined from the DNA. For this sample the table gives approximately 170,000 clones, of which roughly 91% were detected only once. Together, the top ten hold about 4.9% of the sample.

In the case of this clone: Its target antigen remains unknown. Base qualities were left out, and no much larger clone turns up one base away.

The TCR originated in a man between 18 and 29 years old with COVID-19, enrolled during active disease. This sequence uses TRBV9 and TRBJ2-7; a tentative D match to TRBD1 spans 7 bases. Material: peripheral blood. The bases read TGTGCCAGCAGCCCGGGGGACAGCCTCTACGAGCAGTACTTC. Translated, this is CASSPGDSLYEQYF.